This T cell receptor beta chain comes out of a study of blood T cells in healthy people across ages. The CDR3 has 16 amino acids. Study-wide points: There was a strong correlation between TCR beta diversity and naive T cell percentage.

Researchers report isolating at least 6 million PBMCs per sample. Together with a sample-barcoded 5' primer, a J-beta primer mix was included in a second PCR lasting about 6 to 12 cycles. A single record per CDR3 protein comes from TCRdb applying MiXCR to the 5' RACE reads. The sample contains about 930,000 distinct CDR3 sequences, under 35% of which appear only once. This clonotype was seen only a few times. Its antigen is undetermined. The sample was also reused in another study, on T cells of mothers and their children. From that second work: The donor cohort consisted of a few healthy Caucasian mothers and their six children. Primer M1S, used in the second PCR, introduced sample barcodes and 2-4 random nucleotides.

This sequence was found in a woman between 40 and 50 years old in good health. The chain couples TRBV21-1 to TRBJ2-3; TRBD1, the table's D call, was not compared with the DNA. TRBV21-1 corresponds to a pseudogene. Sequenced input: blood. The CDR3 DNA sequence: TGTGCCAGCAGCAAAGCTGACAGTTTAAGCGCAGATACGCAGTATTTT. Its translation: CASSKADSLSADTQYF.